Following are 16 T cell receptor beta chains from one sample sequenced in a study of immune cell composition in non-small cell lung cancer. Assay used: immunoSEQ multiplex PCR; TCRdb lists only in-frame clones, some missing. Seen here are 15,000 or so clones, under 75% observed once, and the top ten hold 7.5%. Sample: lung tumor tissue. The source is a human donor with non-small cell lung cancer.

The chain has TRBV7-2 and TRBJ1-2; TRBD1 matches at 9 bases. The CDR3 consists of 15 residues. Germline V lookup: CDR1 SGHTA, CDR2 FQGNSA. With 1 base clipped from V and 10 bases from J, the junction kept 10 bases outside the gene matches. CDR3 nucleotides: TGTGCCAGCAGCTTAGGGTGGGGACAGGGAACAACCTACACCTTC. Encoded protein: CASSLGWGQGTTYTF.

V and J are TRBV5-1 and TRBJ2-1, with a possible D match to TRBD1 (6 bases). Per the germline V gene, CDR1 is SGHRS and CDR2 is YFSETQ. The ends were cut back, 2 bases at V and 10 bases at J, with 10 bases in the middle. The CDR3 length is 12 residues. CDR3 nucleotides: TGCGCCAGCAGCTTTTACAGGGAGGAGCAGTTCTTC. This encodes CASSFYREEQFF.

This clone was found a few times. J is TRBJ2-7 and V is TRBV2; D perhaps matches TRBD2 (7 bases). Trimming took off 1 base at V and 0 bases at J, with 13 bases between the two ends. The CDR3 spans 16 residues. In germline, CDR1 is SNHLY, CDR2 FYNNEI. This chain's CDR3 is CASSEDNGGLSYEQYF. CDR3 bases: TGTGCCAGCAGTGAAGACAACGGGGGGCTCTCCTACGAGCAGTACTTC.

The gene calls are TRBV5-1 and TRBJ1-1; D remains unclear. V lost 0 bases and J 7 bases, leaving 13 bases between the germline ends. The CDR3 consists of 14 residues. Germline V gene sequence: CDR1 SGHRS, CDR2 YFSETQ. Here the CDR3 reads CASSLVVGEGEAFF. The CDR3 DNA follows: TGCGCCAGCAGCTTGGTGGTTGGGGAGGGTGAAGCTTTCTTT.

The gene calls are TRBV7-9 and TRBJ2-5; a weak D match, TRBD2 (5 bases). Germline V gives CDR1 SEHNR, CDR2 FQNEAQ (reference sequence). The CDR3 has 15 residues. The V gene lost 4 bases and the J gene lost 3 bases, with 15 bases spanning the gap. DNA for the CDR3: TGTGCCAGCAGCTCTCCGGCGGGCCCCGAAGAGACCCAGTACTTC. Translating it yields CASSSPAGPEETQYF. Full variable domain (remainder filled in from reference TRBV7-9 and TRBJ2-5): DTGVSQNPRHKITKRGQNVTFRCDPISEHNRLYWYRQTLGQGPEFLTYFQNEAQLEKSRLLSDRFSAERPKGSFSTLEIQRTEQGDSAMYLCASSSPAGPEETQYFGPGTRLLVL.

The rearrangement links TRBV6-4 to TRBJ2-3; 8 nucleotides line up with TRBD2. CDR1 and CDR2 from the germline V gene are MRHNA and SNTAGT. V gave up 8 bases and J gave up 4 bases; unmatched junction bases: 8. This CDR3 is 14 amino acids long. The CDR3 DNA reads TGTGCCAGCGGTACGGGGGGGCCGGCAGATACGCAGTATTTT. Translated, it gives CASGTGGPADTQYF.

CDR3 sequence: CASSPRTSGYNEQFF. CDR3 DNA: TGTGCCAGCAGCCCCCGGACTAGCGGCTACAATGAGCAGTTCTTC. The J gene is TRBJ2-1, the V gene TRBV7-8; 10 nucleotides line up with TRBD2. After removal of 5 bases from V and 3 bases from J, the junction contained 4 bases not matched to a gene. Germline CDR1 reads SGHVS; CDR2 reads FQNEAQ. The CDR3 length is 15 residues.

This chain uses TRBV19 with TRBJ2-4; possible D gene TRBD1, 5 bases. The CDR3 loop spans 14 amino acids. Deletions cut 0 bases from V and 13 bases from J, with 16 bases between. Germline values: CDR1 LNHDA, CDR2 SQIVND (reference sequence). The CDR3 is CASSIDSLKGKQYF. The CDR3 DNA is TGTGCCAGTAGTATAGATTCCTTAAAGGGGAAACAGTACTTC. Variable domain in full (rest from reference TRBV19 and TRBJ2-4): DGGITQSPKYLFRKEGQNVTLSCEQNLNHDAMYWYRQDPGQGLRLIYYSQIVNDFQKGDIAEGYSVSREKKESFPLTVTSAQKNPTAFYLCASSIDSLKGKQYFGAGTRLSVL.

The J gene is TRBJ2-3, the V gene TRBV6-1; 7 bases fit TRBD1. V lost 2 bases and J lost 3; bases outside the gene matches: 8. The CDR3 loop spans 16 amino acids. Germline V gene data show CDR1 as MNHNS and CDR2 as SASEGT. The CDR3 bases are TGTGCCAGCAGTGAATCTGCAGGGGGTGGAACAGATACGCAGTATTTT. Its protein is CASSESAGGGTDTQYF.

The CDR3 sequence is CASSLVGAGGYNEQFF. The DNA for the CDR3 is TGTGCCAGCAGCTTAGTCGGAGCGGGGGGGTACAATGAGCAGTTCTTC. V is TRBV7-6 and J is TRBJ2-1; TRBD2 agrees at 10 bases. CDR3 length: 16 residues. J gave up 4 bases and V 1 base, and 4 bases lay outside the gene matches. Germline V CDR1 and CDR2: SGHVS, FNYEAQ.

The chain employs TRBV9 and TRBJ2-3; maybe TRBD2 (7 bases). The CDR3 loop spans 15 amino acids. In germline, CDR1 is SGDLS, CDR2 YYNGEE. The V gene lost 3 bases and the J gene lost 0 bases, with 11 bases spanning the gap. The CDR3 spells CASSARGASTDTQYF. In DNA form, the CDR3 reads TGTGCCAGCAGCGCCCGGGGGGCTAGCACAGATACGCAGTATTTT.

The genes are TRBV4-2 and TRBJ2-7, with TRBD2 identical over 9 bases. The V gene end was trimmed by 0 bases and the J gene end by 6 bases; junction bases not matched to a gene: 15. The CDR3 totals 18 residues. Looked up from germline, CDR1 is LGHNA and CDR2 is YNFKEQ. CDR3 region: CASSQDRASGVTRGEQYF. The CDR3, as DNA: TGTGCCAGCAGCCAAGATCGGGCTAGCGGGGTGACGAGGGGCGAGCAGTACTTC.

This rearrangement joins TRBV11-2 to TRBJ2-3; TRBD1 aligns across 7 bases. The V gene's germline CDR1 is SGHAT and CDR2 FQNNGV. V shed 5 bases, J shed 1 base, and the junction held 12 bases outside the gene matches. The CDR3 is made up of 17 amino acids. CDR3 protein: CASSPLTGREGTDTQYF. The CDR3 DNA sequence: TGTGCCAGCAGCCCTCTGACAGGGAGAGAGGGCACAGATACGCAGTATTTT.

This clone has only a few counts. The CDR3 is CASSVDPGGSKNIQYF. The DNA for the CDR3 is TGCGCCAGCAGCGTAGATCCGGGGGGATCCAAAAACATTCAGTACTTC. The V and J genes are TRBV4-1 and TRBJ2-4, with TRBD2 matching over 7 bases. J gave up 2 bases and V 5 bases, and 9 bases lay outside the gene matches. The germline gives CDR1 MGHRA, CDR2 YSYEKL. The CDR3 has 16 residues.

The rearrangement links TRBV5-1 to TRBJ1-1; D perhaps matches TRBD1 (5 bases). The germline V gene encodes CDR1 SGHRS and CDR2 YFSETQ. This CDR3 region has 21 residues. Trimming pared 1 base from V and 0 bases from J, leaving 28 bases between. The CDR3 nucleotides are TGCGCCAGCAGCTTGTTTGCCTTGGACATTCAAATATCCCTAATGAACACTGAAGCTTTCTTT. Translated, it gives CASSLFALDIQISLMNTEAFF.

This chain uses TRBV6-5 with TRBJ1-1; D is uncertain. CDR1 and CDR2 from the germline V gene are MNHEY and SVGAGI. V was trimmed by 0 bases and J by 1 base, leaving 9 bases between them. CDR3 length: 15 residues. CDR3 sequence (DNA): TGTGCCAGCAGTTACTCGCCCTACAGGAACACTGAAGCTTTCTTT. This codes for CASSYSPYRNTEAFF.